The TCR beta chain under discussion was sequenced for a study of siplizumab effects on memory and regulatory T cells. This CDR3 spans 13 amino acids. CDR1 is KGHSH, CDR2 LQKENI, per germline. V was pared by 3 bases and J by 8 bases, with 13 bases between. Per sample, the assay covered 100,000 or so TCR templates. Here immunoSEQ multiplex PCR was the method, and the copy in TCRdb shows in-frame clones only, minus some. The repertoire includes over 100,000 clones, approximately 90% of them detected once, and around 0.75% sits in the top ten. Notes on the study in general: The study found that siplizumab significantly reduced alloreactive sequences traceable to unstimulated CD4+ memory cells. The naive T cell population seemed more diverse than memory cells and seemed a major contributor to the alloresponse. In controls, 25% to 30% of mappable alloreactive CD4+ clones were Treg-derived on average, versus roughly 63% with siplizumab.

This clone was counted a few times. Its antigen is unidentified. The chain has TRBV18 and TRBJ1-2, with D maybe TRBD1 (5 bases). This receptor was identified in a human donor in good health. Specimen: Tregs sorted from blood. The CDR3 reads CASSPGGEVGYTF. DNA of the CDR3: TGTGCCAGCTCACCCGGGGGTGAGGTAGGCTACACCTTC.